This TCR beta chain was found in a study of tumor and adjacent non-tumor tissue in lung cancer (dated by TCRdb to the late 2010s). Regarding the complete study: Patients with adenocarcinoma (around 13), squamous cell carcinoma (2) and small cell lung cancer (1) were included in the cohort. The 15 enrolled patients, of whom 10 were men and 5 were women, were aged 31 to 76 years and were diagnosed with TNM stage I to III disease. Sequencing produced about 120,000,000 productive TCRbeta reads in total, an average of about 4.2 million reads per sample. The study compared bulk TCRbeta repertoires from lung tumor tissue and matched distant non-tumor lung tissue of some 14 lung cancer patients. For each patient, one tumor sample and one normal lung sample were taken, giving some 33 paired specimens that underwent TCRbeta CDR3 sequencing.

Termini included, the CDR3 measures 15 amino acids. Only the CDR3 DNA is retained, 45 bases long and in frame from the first base. Taken from the germline V gene, the CDR1 and CDR2 loops are SGHTA and FQGNSA. The junction shows trimming of 2 bases on V and 6 bases on J, plus 14 bases between the germline ends. What the work shows at the level of the full study, not this receptor alone: Tumor tissue showed significantly higher TCR diversity (inverse Simpson) than normal lung tissue, at roughly 430 vs 170 (P = 0.0075, Mann-Whitney U test). A significantly larger cumulative share of the repertoire was made up by the top 100 clones in normal lung than in tumor tissue. Neither the sequencing platform nor unique molecular identifiers are mentioned in the methods. TCR diversity was significantly higher in younger patients, and greater tumor TCR diversity was associated with shorter overall survival and shorter disease-free survival. Because peripheral blood was not sequenced, the blood TCRbeta repertoires of the lung cancer patients in the study went unexamined. Only around 14 patients were in the cohort, and the authors stated that larger samples and more detailed clinical data are needed.

RNA was isolated from bulk unsorted tissue, and RNA quality was assessed with a NanoDrop ND-1000 and an Agilent 2100. Distant non-tumor tissue taken more than 3 cm from the tumor edge was used as the normal lung sample. Donors were newly diagnosed lung cancer patients admitted for thoracic surgery in China between August and November 2014, without prior chemotherapy. The study excluded patients who had received radiotherapy or chemotherapy before or who had another cancer at the same time. Surgical tissue pieces of about 1-2.3 cm3 were preserved in RNAlater solution and were kept at -80 degrees C until use. Library preparation employed multiplex PCR. TCRdb names Illumina HiSeq 2500 as the instrument used. TCRbeta libraries were constructed through three rounds of nested PCR with primers (Table S4) according to protocols adapted from ARM-PCR. PCR products of 200-500 bp were gel-excised and purified with the QIAquick gel extraction kit before sequencing. The study's own analysis went as follows. Trimmomatic was used to clean the reads, FLASH was used to merge the reads into complete CDR3 sequences, and MiTCR was used to assign the reads to V(D)J germline segments. Clonal diversity was computed as the inverse Simpson's index with VDJtools. A read counted as productive if the sequence was in-frame and lacked a premature stop codon. TCRdb reworked the public reads: Q25 trimming with fastp, MiXCR clone assembly, productive beta chains retained. For every CDR3 protein sequence, its rows merge into one entry that carries the most common genes and DNA. TCRdb, rather than the study authors, made the V and J calls. This sample lists about 86,000 distinct CDR3 sequences; around 80% were detected once. The ten top clones hold around a fifth of the sample.

This clonotype has ten or more counts. The antigen it binds to is not known. No conserved phenylalanine or tryptophan ends this CDR3, so it is likely a read error. This receptor was identified in a woman aged 45-59 years with non-small cell lung cancer. This chain joins TRBV7-2 to TRBJ2-1; the D gene cannot be resolved reliably. The sample was distant non-tumor lung tissue. The DNA reads as follows: TGTGCCAGCAGCTTAAGGGCAGCTACCAGCAATGAGCAGTTCCTC. The resulting protein is CASSLRAATSNEQFL.